The clone carrying this T cell receptor beta chain has a handful of counts. Sample-barcoded 5' priming and a J-beta primer mix drove a second PCR of about 7 to 11 cycles. TCRdb used MiXCR to reprocess the 5' RACE reads, holding one entry per CDR3 protein. Of hundreds of thousands of distinct CDR3 sequences listed, more than 20% were seen once; the top ten hold 9.4%. The data were obtained in a study of blood T cells in healthy people across ages. CDR3 size: 13 residues. Looked up from germline, CDR1 is SGHKS and CDR2 is YYEKEE (reference sequence). Deletions cut 3 bases from V and 6 bases from J, with 10 bases between. The same sample was also studied in work on T cells of mothers and their children. From that report: Samples were obtained from a few healthy Caucasian mothers and their six children. Per child, about 3 million TCR beta CDR3 reads were obtained, against over 8.5 million per mother. Versus unrelated pairs, overlap was slightly higher in related mother-child pairs, without reaching significance.

Source material: blood. The chain couples TRBV5-5 to TRBJ2-1, with unresolved D. This receptor was obtained from a boy younger than 18 in good health. Here the CDR3 reads CASSSANLNEQFF. Here the CDR3 DNA reads TGTGCCAGCAGCTCCGCCAACCTCAATGAGCAGTTCTTC. Combining the CDR3 with reference TRBV5-5 and TRBJ2-1 gives the whole variable domain DAGVTQSPTHLIKTRGQQVTLRCSPISGHKSVSWYQQVLGQGPQFIFQYYEKEERGRGNFPDRFSARQFPNYSSELNVNALLLGDSALYLCASSSANLNEQFFGPGTRLTVL.